Each of the 14 T cell receptor beta chains below was sequenced from the same sample in a study of blood T cell repertoires in COVID-19. Repertoires were generated with immunoSEQ multiplex PCR, while TCRdb's copy carries only in-frame clones and drops some. Of about 140,000 clones in the sample, 82% were seen once. The sample was peripheral blood. These receptors came from an elderly woman with acute or convalescent COVID-19.

The chain couples TRBV19 to TRBJ2-1, with TRBD1 matching 11 bases. Trimming cost V 5 bases and J 9 bases; bases outside gene matches: 6. The germline gives CDR1 LNHDA, CDR2 SQIVND (reference sequence). CDR3 length equals 14 residues. The CDR3 coding sequence is TGTGCCAGTAGTGACAGGACAGGGGGCTCTGAGCAGTTCTTC. This codes for CASSDRTGGSEQFF.

This rearrangement joins TRBV19 to TRBJ1-2, with 7 bases fitting TRBD1. Trimming took 5 bases from V and 5 from J; bases not matched to a gene: 5. Germline values: CDR1 LNHDA, CDR2 SQIVND (reference sequence). The CDR3 has 13 residues. This CDR3 is CASSATGVYGYTF. As DNA, the CDR3 is TGTGCCAGTAGTGCAACAGGGGTATATGGCTACACCTTC.

The chain recombines TRBV2 with TRBJ2-7; D is uncertain. Germline values: CDR1 SNHLY, CDR2 FYNNEI. This CDR3 comprises 12 residues. V was pared by 7 bases and J by 0 bases, with 7 bases between. CDR3 in amino acids: CASTAVSYEQYF. The CDR3 DNA sequence: TGTGCCAGCACGGCGGTCTCCTACGAGCAGTACTTC. Full variable domain (remainder filled in from reference TRBV2 and TRBJ2-7): EPEVTQTPSHQVTQMGQEVILRCVPISNHLYFYWYRQILGQKVEFLVSFYNNEISEKSEIFDDQFSVERPDGSNFTLKIRSTKLEDSAMYFCASTAVSYEQYFGPGTRLTVT.

The genes are TRBV7-2 and TRBJ2-3; 12 nucleotides match TRBD2. Germline CDR1 is SGHTA and CDR2 is FQGNSA. CDR3 length: 16 amino acids. V shed 5 bases and J 6 bases; nucleotides not matched to a gene: 9. CDR3 amino acids: CASSDLAGGPWDTQYF. CDR3 nucleotides: TGTGCCAGCAGCGATCTAGCGGGAGGGCCGTGGGATACGCAGTATTTT. Together with reference TRBV7-2 and TRBJ2-3, the CDR3 gives the full variable domain: GAGVSQSPSNKVTEKGKDVELRCDPISGHTALYWYRQSLGQGLEFLIYFQGNSAPDKSGLPSDRFSAERTGGSVSTLTIQRTQQEDSAVYLCASSDLAGGPWDTQYFGPGTRLTVL.

CDR3: CASSAGLAGASTDTQYF. As DNA, the CDR3 is TGTGCCAGCAGTGCGGGACTAGCGGGCGCTAGCACAGATACGCAGTATTTT. The chain is built from TRBV6-1 and TRBJ2-3; TRBD2 matches at 12 bases. J lost 0 bases, V lost 4 bases, and 5 bases had no gene match. CDR3 length: 17 amino acids. CDR1 and CDR2 (germline): MNHNS, SASEGT.

As to this clone: Other DNA sequences in the sample encode the same CDR3. CDR3 in DNA: TGTGCCAGCAGTTCAACAGGGACTGGAAACACCATATATTTT. This translates into CASSSTGTGNTIYF. The gene calls are TRBV28 and TRBJ1-3; the D gene is possibly TRBD1 (6 bases). Germline CDR1 is MDHEN and CDR2 is SYDVKM. CDR3 length: 14 residues. Between the trimmed V and J ends, which lost 4 bases and 2 bases, there was a span of 9 bases. Looking up the rest from reference TRBV28 and TRBJ1-3 gives the full variable domain: DVKVTQSSRYLVKRTGEKVFLECVQDMDHENMFWYRQDPGLGLRLIYFSYDVKMKEKGDIPEGYSVSREKKERFSLILESASTNQTSMYLCASSSTGTGNTIYFGEGSWLTVV.

The rearrangement uses TRBV28 and TRBJ1-5; 10 nucleotides match TRBD1. The CDR3 is 17 residues long. Germline-derived CDR1 and CDR2 are MDHEN and SYDVKM. Losses at the gene ends were 2 bases for V and 6 bases for J; bases not matched to a gene: 10. The CDR3 spells CASSLGLGQGMRQPQHF. The DNA for the CDR3 is TGTGCCAGCAGTTTAGGTCTGGGACAGGGGATGCGTCAGCCCCAGCATTTT.

Here the CDR3 DNA reads TGTGCCAGCAGTCCCCCAACCGGGGGGGCAGGCGGGGAGCTGTTTTTT. Amino acid sequence: CASSPPTGGAGGELFF. The chain couples TRBV7-3 to TRBJ2-2, with 8 nucleotides matching TRBD2. Trimming at V came to 6 bases and at J to 7 bases, leaving 13 bases not matched to a gene. Germline assignment: CDR1 SGHTA and CDR2 FQGTGA. There are 16 residues in the CDR3.

The rearrangement joins TRBV18 to TRBJ1-3, with 7 bases lining up with TRBD1. Germline V lookup: CDR1 KGHSH, CDR2 LQKENI. The CDR3 has 15 amino acids. The J segment lost 1 base and the V segment lost 4 bases, leaving 4 bases of the junction unmatched. Here the CDR3 reads CASSLQGRSGNTIYF. CDR3 bases: TGTGCCAGCTCACTACAGGGGCGATCTGGAAACACCATATATTTT. The full variable domain, completed using reference TRBV18 and TRBJ1-3, is NAGVMQNPRHLVRRRGQEARLRCSPMKGHSHVYWYRQLPEEGLKFMVYLQKENIIDESGMPKERFSAEFPKEGPSILRIQQVVRGDSAAYFCASSLQGRSGNTIYFGEGSWLTVV.

This clone was counted only a few times. The V call is TRBV5-4, the J call TRBJ1-4, with D possibly TRBD1 on 6 matching bases. The length of the CDR3 is 13 residues. The germline CDR1 and CDR2 sequences are SGHNT and YYREEE (reference sequence). V lost 1 base and J 8 bases, leaving 9 bases between the germline ends. CDR3 loop: CASSLKGDEKLFF. The CDR3 coding sequence is TGTGCCAGCAGCTTGAAGGGGGACGAAAAACTGTTTTTT. The full variable domain, with the rest looked up from reference TRBV5-4 and TRBJ1-4, is ETGVTQSPTHLIKTRGQQVTLRCSSQSGHNTVSWYQQALGQGPQFIFQYYREEENGRGNFPPRFSGLQFPNYSSELNVNALELDDSALYLCASSLKGDEKLFFGSGTQLSVL.

The chain's CDR3 is CASSFVGDTGELFF. CDR3 coding DNA: TGTGCCAGCAGTTTCGTAGGGGACACCGGGGAGCTGTTTTTT. The V and J genes are TRBV28 and TRBJ2-2, with D possibly matching TRBD1 (5 bases). V was cut by 3 bases and J by 3 bases, with 8 bases left in between. The length of the CDR3 is 14 residues. Germline assignment: CDR1 MDHEN and CDR2 SYDVKM.

Concerning this clone: The limits of the CDR3 on the DNA are not certain, so only TCRdb's listed CDR3 is given. The V gene is TRBV7-3, the J gene TRBJ2-5; the DNA was not compared with TRBD1, the D call given in the table. CDR1 is SGHTA and CDR2 is FQGTGA in the germline V gene. The CDR3 is 13 amino acids long, termini counted. The CDR3 region is CASSFGNGQEKYF.

This chain connects TRBV9 to TRBJ2-3, with D possibly TRBD2 on 5 matching bases. The CDR3 is 15 residues long. With 0 bases removed from V and 0 bases from J, the gap between germline ends came to 8 bases. Germline values: CDR1 SGDLS, CDR2 YYNGEE. The chain's CDR3 is CASSVGLASTDTQYF. In DNA, the CDR3 is TGTGCCAGCAGCGTAGGGCTAGCTAGCACAGATACGCAGTATTTT.

The chain combines TRBV19 with TRBJ2-7, with a tentative D call TRBD1 (6 bases). V was pared by 3 bases and J by 2 bases, with 8 bases between. CDR1 is LNHDA and CDR2 is SQIVND in the germline V gene (reference sequence). The CDR3 has 13 amino acids. The CDR3, as DNA: TGTGCCAGTAGTATTTCAGGGGCCTACGAGCAGTACTTC. It yields the protein CASSISGAYEQYF.